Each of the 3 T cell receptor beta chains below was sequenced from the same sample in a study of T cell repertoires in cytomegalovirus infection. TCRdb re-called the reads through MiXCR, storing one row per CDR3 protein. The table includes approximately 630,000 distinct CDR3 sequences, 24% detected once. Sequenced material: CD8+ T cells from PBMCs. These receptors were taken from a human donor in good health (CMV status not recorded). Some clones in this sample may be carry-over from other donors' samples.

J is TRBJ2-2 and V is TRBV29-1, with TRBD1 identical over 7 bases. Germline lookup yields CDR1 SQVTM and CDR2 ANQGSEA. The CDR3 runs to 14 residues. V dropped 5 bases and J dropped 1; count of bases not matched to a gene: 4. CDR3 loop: CSVRTGWNTGELFF. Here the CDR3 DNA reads TGCAGCGTTAGGACAGGTTGGAACACCGGGGAGCTGTTTTTT.

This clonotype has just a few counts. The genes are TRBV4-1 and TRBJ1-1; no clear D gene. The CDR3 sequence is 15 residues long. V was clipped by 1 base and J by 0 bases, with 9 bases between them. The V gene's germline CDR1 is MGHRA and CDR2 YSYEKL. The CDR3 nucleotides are TGCGCCAGCAGCCAAGTCGGGCAACTGAACACTGAAGCTTTCTTT. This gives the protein CASSQVGQLNTEAFF.

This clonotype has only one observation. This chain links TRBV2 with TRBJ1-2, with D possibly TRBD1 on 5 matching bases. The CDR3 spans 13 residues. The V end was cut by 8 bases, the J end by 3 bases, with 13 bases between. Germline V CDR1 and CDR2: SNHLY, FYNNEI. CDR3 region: CASPAGRDYGYTF. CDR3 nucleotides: TGTGCCAGCCCCGCCGGCAGGGACTATGGCTACACCTTC.